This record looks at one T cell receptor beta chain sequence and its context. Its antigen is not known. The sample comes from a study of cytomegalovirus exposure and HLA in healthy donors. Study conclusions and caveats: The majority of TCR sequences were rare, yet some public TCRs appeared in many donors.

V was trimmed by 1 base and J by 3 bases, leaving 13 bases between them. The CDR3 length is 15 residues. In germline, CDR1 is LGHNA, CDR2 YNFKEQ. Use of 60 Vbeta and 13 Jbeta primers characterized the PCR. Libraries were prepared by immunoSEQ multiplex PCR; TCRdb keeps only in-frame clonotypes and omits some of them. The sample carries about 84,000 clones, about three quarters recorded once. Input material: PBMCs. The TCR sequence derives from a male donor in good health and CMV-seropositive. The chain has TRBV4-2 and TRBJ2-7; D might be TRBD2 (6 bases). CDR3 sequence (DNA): TGTGCCAGCAGCCAAGTAGGGGCGGGAAGCTACGAGCAGTACTTC. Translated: CASSQVGAGSYEQYF.